These 6 T cell receptor beta chains came from one sample sequenced in a study of a mutant IDH1 vaccine in newly diagnosed glioma. Time point noted: baseline, week 1 (first vaccination visit). The treatment was: pre-vaccination baseline after standard-of-care therapy. Clones were sequenced by immunoSEQ multiplex PCR, and TCRdb holds only the in-frame ones, with some missing. The sample lists roughly 15,000 clones; 75% to 90% were seen once. Specimen: PBMCs, collected from a glioma patient treated with radiotherapy, temozolomide or both. The receptors originated from a woman aged 40 to 50 with glioma. Some clones in this sample may be carry-over from other donors' samples.

The genes are TRBV19 and TRBJ2-5; 12 bases match TRBD2. The CDR3 spans 16 residues. The germline gives CDR1 LNHDA, CDR2 SQIVND (reference sequence). Trimming took 4 bases from V and 3 from J; bases not matched to a gene: 6. CDR3 sequence: CASSTSASGGEETQYF. CDR3 coding DNA: TGTGCCAGTAGTACCTCGGCTAGCGGGGGGGAAGAGACCCAGTACTTC. The whole variable domain, remainder taken from reference TRBV19 and TRBJ2-5, is DGGITQSPKYLFRKEGQNVTLSCEQNLNHDAMYWYRQDPGQGLRLIYYSQIVNDFQKGDIAEGYSVSREKKESFPLTVTSAQKNPTAFYLCASSTSASGGEETQYFGPGTRLLVL.

With respect to this clone: With a much larger clone just one base away, this may be a read error. Other DNA sequences from this sample encode an identical CDR3 as well. This chain joins TRBV29-1 and TRBJ1-1, with no clear D. The germline V gene encodes CDR1 SQVTM and CDR2 ANQGSEA. The CDR3 has 10 amino acids. V shed 7 bases and J shed 5 bases, with 8 bases lying between them. CDR3 region: CSAGDTEAFF. The CDR3 coding sequence is TGCAGCGCTGGGGATACTGAAGCTTTCTTT. The full variable domain, rest sourced from reference TRBV29-1 and TRBJ1-1, is SAVISQKPSRDICQRGTSLTIQCQVDSQVTMMFWYRQQPGQSLTLIATANQGSEATYESGFVIDKFPISRPNLTFSTLTVSNMSPEDSSIYLCSAGDTEAFFGQGTRLTVV.

The chain employs TRBV12-5 and TRBJ1-5; tentative D call: TRBD1 (5 bases). CDR3 length equals 13 residues. V lost 7 bases to trimming and J lost 7 bases, with 14 bases between them. Germline CDR1 reads LGHNT; CDR2 reads FRNRAP. The CDR3 reads CASAPGRAQPQHF. The CDR3 DNA follows: TGTGCTAGTGCCCCAGGGCGGGCCCAGCCCCAGCATTTT.

V usage is TRBV7-9 and J usage is TRBJ2-7; D is uncertain. Germline V gene lookup returns CDR1 SEHNR and CDR2 FQNEAQ (reference sequence). This CDR3 contains 13 residues. Trimming took off 4 bases at V and 3 bases at J, with 10 bases between the two ends. CDR3 region: CASSSKGNYEQYF. CDR3 DNA sequence: TGTGCCAGCAGCTCGAAGGGAAACTACGAGCAGTACTTC.

This chain links TRBV18 with TRBJ1-2; tentative D call: TRBD1 (5 bases). Trimming shortened V by 3 bases and J by 6 bases, and 11 bases separated the two germline ends. The CDR3 contains 13 residues. Per the germline V gene, CDR1 is KGHSH and CDR2 is LQKENI. DNA of the CDR3: TGTGCCAGCTCACCCGGGACGGCTGATGGCTACACCTTC. It encodes CASSPGTADGYTF.

The rearrangement joins TRBV6-4 to TRBJ1-5; perhaps TRBD1 as D (6 bases). Per germline, CDR1 MRHNA and CDR2 SNTAGT. This CDR3 contains 14 residues. Trimming pared 8 bases from V and 4 bases from J, leaving 15 bases between. The chain's CDR3 is CASCVLGGNQPQHF. Here the CDR3 DNA reads TGTGCCAGCTGCGTTCTAGGGGGAAATCAGCCCCAGCATTTT.